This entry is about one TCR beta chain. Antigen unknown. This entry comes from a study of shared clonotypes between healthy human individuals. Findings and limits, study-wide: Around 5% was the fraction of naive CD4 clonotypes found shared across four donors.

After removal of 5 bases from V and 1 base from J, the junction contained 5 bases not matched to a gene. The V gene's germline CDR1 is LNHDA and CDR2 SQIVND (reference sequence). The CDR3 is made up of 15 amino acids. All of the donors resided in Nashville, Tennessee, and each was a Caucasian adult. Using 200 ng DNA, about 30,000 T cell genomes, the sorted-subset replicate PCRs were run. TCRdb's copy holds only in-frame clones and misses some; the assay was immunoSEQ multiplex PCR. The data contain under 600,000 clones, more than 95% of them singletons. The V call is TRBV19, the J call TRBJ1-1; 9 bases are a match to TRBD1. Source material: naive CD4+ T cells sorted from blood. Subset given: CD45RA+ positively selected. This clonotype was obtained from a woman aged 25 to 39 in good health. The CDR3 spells CASSGTGTPNTEAFF. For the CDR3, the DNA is TGTGCCAGTAGTGGGACAGGGACGCCGAACACTGAAGCTTTCTTT. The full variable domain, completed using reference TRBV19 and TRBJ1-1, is DGGITQSPKYLFRKEGQNVTLSCEQNLNHDAMYWYRQDPGQGLRLIYYSQIVNDFQKGDIAEGYSVSREKKESFPLTVTSAQKNPTAFYLCASSGTGTPNTEAFFGQGTRLTVV.